What follows are 24 T cell receptor beta chains derived from one specimen sequenced in a study of blood T cell repertoires in COVID-19. Repertoires were generated with immunoSEQ multiplex PCR, while TCRdb's copy carries only in-frame clones and drops some. Among around 100,000 clones, 75% to 95% were seen once, and the ten largest hold roughly 4.5%. Source material: peripheral blood. The receptor set was obtained from a man younger than 35 with acute or convalescent COVID-19.

The rearrangement uses TRBV4-1 and TRBJ1-1, with D possibly matching TRBD1 (6 bases). The CDR3 has 14 residues. The V end was cut by 6 bases, the J end by 3 bases, with 14 bases between. Per the germline V gene, CDR1 is MGHRA and CDR2 is YSYEKL. CDR3 bases: TGCGCCAGCAGTCCGAGGGGGTGGGACACTGAAGCTTTCTTT. Translation gives CASSPRGWDTEAFF.

The chain is built from TRBV30 and TRBJ1-6, with D hard to call. CDR1 is GTSNPN and CDR2 is SVGIG in the germline V gene (reference sequence). V lost 3 bases and J 8 bases, leaving 17 bases between the germline ends. The CDR3 runs 15 residues. As DNA, the CDR3 is TGTGCCTGGAGCACACGGACTGTTGGGGATTCACCCCTCCACTTT. Residues: CAWSTRTVGDSPLHF. Variable domain in full (rest from reference TRBV30 and TRBJ1-6): SQTIHQWPATLVQPVGSPLSLECTVEGTSNPNLYWYRQAAGRGLQLLFYSVGIGQISSEVPQNLSASRPQDRQFILSSKKLLLSDSGFYLCAWSTRTVGDSPLHFGNGTRLTVT.

Only one count was recorded for this clone. This chain links TRBV4-1 with TRBJ1-1, with unresolved D. CDR3 length equals 13 residues. Germline loops: CDR1 MGHRA, CDR2 YSYEKL. V lost 4 bases to trimming and J lost 7 bases, with 13 bases between them. The CDR3 loop is CASSLFIGSEAFF. The CDR3 coding sequence is TGCGCCAGCAGCCTGTTCATTGGCAGTGAAGCTTTCTTT.

V gene TRBV27 combines with J gene TRBJ2-1, with TRBD1 identical over 8 bases. Trimming cost V 1 base and J 7 bases; bases outside gene matches: 9. CDR1 MNHEY and CDR2 SMNVEV come from the germline V gene (reference sequence). There are 16 residues in the CDR3. This chain's CDR3 is CASSLWGQGAGNEQFF. CDR3 DNA sequence: TGTGCCAGCAGTTTATGGGGGCAGGGGGCTGGAAATGAGCAGTTCTTC.

This clone showed up just a few times. The rearrangement uses TRBV24-1 and TRBJ2-1; no firm D call. V lost 3 bases to trimming and J lost 0 bases, with 2 bases between them. Per germline, CDR1 KGHDR and CDR2 SFDVKD. The CDR3 totals 13 residues. The CDR3 DNA sequence: TGTGCCACCAGTGATCACTCCTACAATGAGCAGTTCTTC. Protein: CATSDHSYNEQFF.

This rearrangement joins TRBV5-6 to TRBJ1-1; no reliable D call. The CDR3 is 14 residues long. Between the trimmed V and J ends, which lost 1 base and 0 bases, there was a span of 7 bases. Germline CDR1 SGHDT, CDR2 YYEEEE. CDR3 sequence reads: CASSLFTMNTEAFF. CDR3 nucleotide sequence: TGTGCCAGCAGCTTGTTCACTATGAACACTGAAGCTTTCTTT.

V is TRBV7-8 and J is TRBJ1-1; tentatively, D is TRBD1 (5 bases). V was cut by 0 bases and J by 8 bases, with 7 bases left in between. Looked up from germline, CDR1 is SGHVS and CDR2 is FQNEAQ. The CDR3 totals 12 residues. The CDR3 sequence: CASSLAAGEAFF. CDR3 nucleotides: TGTGCCAGCAGCTTAGCGGCAGGGGAAGCTTTCTTT.

V and J are TRBV6-1 and TRBJ2-5, with D possibly TRBD2 on 5 matching bases. CDR1 and CDR2 (germline): MNHNS, SASEGT. The CDR3 loop spans 15 amino acids. V lost 2 bases and J 1 base, leaving 11 bases between the germline ends. The DNA for the CDR3 is TGTGCCAGCAGTGAAACCCGGACTTTCCAAGAGACCCAGTACTTC. This translates into CASSETRTFQETQYF.

CDR3 coding DNA: TGTGCCTGGAGTTATCAACAGGGAGATGAGCAGTTCTTC. The encoded protein is CAWSYQQGDEQFF. The chain joins TRBV30 to TRBJ2-1, with D possibly matching TRBD1 (6 bases). The CDR3 runs 13 residues. The V and J ends lost 2 bases and 8 bases respectively, with 13 bases between them. The germline gives CDR1 GTSNPN, CDR2 SVGIG (reference sequence).

The gene calls are TRBV27 and TRBJ1-2; no definite D call. The CDR3 totals 14 residues. V lost 6 bases and J 4 bases, leaving 15 bases between the germline ends. CDR1 is MNHEY, CDR2 SMNVEV, per germline (reference sequence). The CDR3 DNA reads TGTGCCAGCAGCCTGACCCCAGCGGTCTATGGCTACACCTTC. As protein: CASSLTPAVYGYTF.

The CDR3: CATSGTSANYNEQFF. The CDR3 DNA follows: TGTGCCACCAGTGGAACTAGCGCAAACTACAATGAGCAGTTCTTC. The chain joins TRBV24-1 to TRBJ2-1, with 7 bases fitting TRBD2. From germline, CDR1 is KGHDR and CDR2 SFDVKD. The CDR3 totals 15 residues. Unmatched junction bases numbered 6, after V lost 5 bases and J lost 3 bases.

This clone was seen more than once but under ten times. CDR3 bases: TGTGCCAGCAGTGCCTCGGGACATACGGGGCCCGGGGAGCTGTTTTTT. This encodes CASSASGHTGPGELFF. The genes are TRBV6-1 and TRBJ2-2; perhaps TRBD1 as D (6 bases). V was clipped by 4 bases and J by 6 bases, with 18 bases between them. The CDR3 is 16 amino acids. The germline V gene has CDR1 MNHNS and CDR2 SASEGT.

This clone has a handful of counts. V and J are TRBV30 and TRBJ1-1; 7 bases are a match to TRBD1. Trimming removed 2 bases from V and 2 bases from J; junction bases left unmatched: 5. Germline CDR1 GTSNPN, CDR2 SVGIG (reference sequence). The length of the CDR3 is 14 residues. The CDR3 here is CAWSLGTVNTEAFF. CDR3 in DNA: TGTGCCTGGAGTCTCGGGACAGTAAACACTGAAGCTTTCTTT.

The gene calls are TRBV19 and TRBJ2-2; weak D call: TRBD2 (5 bases). V was trimmed by 1 base and J by 5 bases, leaving 8 bases between them. Germline V gives CDR1 LNHDA, CDR2 SQIVND (reference sequence). The CDR3 covers 14 residues. Here the CDR3 DNA reads TGTGCCAGTAGTATAGTGGGAGAAACCGGGGAGCTGTTTTTT. The encoded protein is CASSIVGETGELFF.

This clone was detected once. The V and J genes are TRBV19 and TRBJ1-1; TRBD1 is a possible D gene (6 bases). Per germline, CDR1 LNHDA and CDR2 SQIVND (reference sequence). Trimming removed 7 bases at V and 4 bases at J, with 22 bases between. CDR3 length: 16 residues. The CDR3 loop reads CASIKAPTGTITEAFF. The DNA of the CDR3 is TGTGCCAGTATTAAGGCCCCTACAGGGACAATCACTGAAGCTTTCTTT. The full variable domain, its missing parts supplied by reference TRBV19 and TRBJ1-1, is DGGITQSPKYLFRKEGQNVTLSCEQNLNHDAMYWYRQDPGQGLRLIYYSQIVNDFQKGDIAEGYSVSREKKESFPLTVTSAQKNPTAFYLCASIKAPTGTITEAFFGQGTRLTVV.

The rearrangement joins TRBV18 to TRBJ2-4, with a possible D match to TRBD2 (6 bases). The ends were cut back, 0 bases at V and 3 bases at J, with 15 bases in the middle. This CDR3 has 17 amino acids. CDR1 is KGHSH, CDR2 LQKENI, per germline. CDR3: CASSPPGQEGGKNIQYF. The CDR3 DNA is TGTGCCAGCTCACCACCCGGGCAGGAGGGTGGCAAAAACATTCAGTACTTC.

This rearrangement joins TRBV12-3 or TRBV12-4 to TRBJ2-7; 9 positions match TRBD1. With V trimmed by 6 bases and J by 7 bases, 7 bases remained unmatched. The CDR3 sequence is 13 residues long. The CDR3: CASSGAGTGEQYF. The CDR3 bases are TGTGCCAGCAGCGGGGCCGGGACAGGGGAGCAGTACTTC.

This clone has only a few counts. Other nucleotide sequences from this sample produce the same CDR3. The DNA of the CDR3 is TGTGCCACCAGTGACCGGAGAACTTACGAGCAGTACTTC. Protein sequence: CATSDRRTYEQYF. The chain recombines TRBV24-1 with TRBJ2-7; D remains ambiguous. The V end was cut by 4 bases, the J end by 4 bases, with 10 bases between. Germline assignment: CDR1 KGHDR and CDR2 SFDVKD. The CDR3 has 13 residues.

The chain combines TRBV9 with TRBJ1-1, with 11 bases identical to TRBD1. The CDR3 sequence is 18 residues long. CDR1 and CDR2 (germline): SGDLS, YYNGEE. V lost 0 bases, J lost 4 bases, and 11 bases stayed unmatched. In DNA, the CDR3 is TGTGCCAGCAGCGTAGAGCCGGGACAGGGGGTAGGGTCCACTGAAGCTTTCTTT. Its protein is CASSVEPGQGVGSTEAFF.

The V and J genes are TRBV4-2 and TRBJ2-2, with 8 bases lining up with TRBD2. The germline V gene has CDR1 LGHNA and CDR2 YNFKEQ. Unmatched junction bases numbered 7, after V lost 1 base and J lost 6 bases. The CDR3 runs to 16 residues. DNA for the CDR3: TGTGCCAGCAGCCAAGCTCCCAGCGGGAGTGCCGGGGAGCTGTTTTTT. Its translation: CASSQAPSGSAGELFF.

The gene calls are TRBV30 and TRBJ1-2; 7 positions agree with TRBD1. Looked up from germline, CDR1 is GTSNPN and CDR2 is SVGIG (reference sequence). The V and J ends lost 3 bases and 6 bases, in that order; junction bases with no gene match: 7. The CDR3 extends over 13 amino acids. The CDR3 here is CAWSIGGFDGYTF. The CDR3 DNA is TGTGCCTGGAGCATAGGGGGCTTTGATGGCTACACCTTC.

This clone was picked up one time. The chain employs TRBV5-1 and TRBJ2-3; D is unclear. CDR3 length: 12 amino acids. Trimming cost V 2 bases and J 4 bases, with 5 bases left between them. CDR1 is SGHRS, CDR2 YFSETQ, per germline. The CDR3 protein is CASSLSADTQYF. The CDR3 coding sequence is TGCGCCAGCAGCTTATCTGCAGATACGCAGTATTTT.

This chain joins TRBV9 and TRBJ1-2, with D uncertain. The CDR3 sequence is 13 residues long. The germline V gene has CDR1 SGDLS and CDR2 YYNGEE. Trimming took off 1 base at V and 1 base at J, with 5 bases between the two ends. The CDR3 coding sequence is TGTGCCAGCAGCGTACCGGGTAACTATGGCTACACCTTC. Translated, it gives CASSVPGNYGYTF.

The gene calls are TRBV9 and TRBJ2-5; 12 nucleotides align to TRBD2. There are 16 residues in the CDR3. The germline CDR1 and CDR2 sequences are SGDLS and YYNGEE. The junction had 3 bases not matched to a gene; V was cut back by 0 bases and J by 3 bases. The CDR3 DNA reads TGTGCCAGCAGCGTAGGACTAGCGGGAGTAGAAGAGACCCAGTACTTC. Its protein is CASSVGLAGVEETQYF.